The sequence of this T cell receptor beta chain was determined in a study of T cell responses to AZD1222 COVID-19 vaccine. Study-wide results and limits: Vaccination with two AZD1222 doses was followed by a rise in Spike-specific TCR breadth and depth. Baseline serology detected seropositivity in only 5 to 7 AZD1222 recipients. Repertoires were collected only later (after the peak T cell response had occurred). There were mostly white British donors and more females than males, and clonal diversity was possibly underestimated.

This CDR3 contains 16 residues. Germline assignment: CDR1 MGHRA and CDR2 YSYEKL. V lost 1 base, J lost 7 bases, and 17 bases lay in between. Sequencing used immunoSEQ multiplex PCR; TCRdb keeps in-frame clones, though not all of them. The repertoire includes 140,000 to 150,000 clones, approximately 93% of them detected once, and about 12% sits in the top ten. In regard to this clone: Its target is not known.

The V call is TRBV4-1, the J call TRBJ1-5; TRBD1 is a possible D gene (5 bases). The TCR was taken from an adult who had recovered from COVID-19. The starting material was peripheral blood, obtained after recovery from COVID-19. In DNA form, the CDR3 reads TGCGCCAGCAGCCAAGTTCGTGGGGGAATGGGGCAGCCCCAGCATTTT. This translates into CASSQVRGGMGQPQHF.